This TCR beta chain was documented in a study of beta chain features in type 1 diabetes. The length of the CDR3 is 16 residues. Germline lookup yields CDR1 SEHNR and CDR2 FQNEAQ (reference sequence). The V gene lost 1 base and the J gene lost 1 base, with 10 bases spanning the gap. Sorting that relied on CD45RO/CCR7/CD25/CD127/CD95/CD27 yielded CD4+ naive, central memory, regulatory and stem cell-like memory cells. Worth noting for this clone: Its specificity is not known.

The study reverse transcribed the entire isolated RNA, so it sequenced expressed TCRB transcripts. Generated by immunoSEQ multiplex PCR, the TCRdb table keeps only in-frame clones and is missing some. Seen here are approximately 17,000 clones, roughly 70% observed once, and the top ten hold 0.79%. Findings and limits, study-wide: Shorter TCRB CDR3s, moderately but significantly so, were found in Type 1 diabetes patients in all four CD4+ subsets.

The J gene is TRBJ2-2, the V gene TRBV7-9; perhaps TRBD1 as D (6 bases). The clonotype comes from a man aged 25-40 years with type 1 diabetes. The specimen sequenced was stem cell memory CD4+ T cells from blood. In DNA form, the CDR3 reads TGTGCCAGCAGCTTAGGACCGGACAGGAACACCGGGGAGCTGTTTTTT. Protein sequence: CASSLGPDRNTGELFF.